These T cell receptor beta chains were read from a single sample in a study of T cells expressing NK-cell markers. TCRdb reprocessed the 5' RACE reads, keeping one entry per CDR3 protein, no DNA. The repertoire shows 450,000 to 600,000 distinct CDR3 sequences; the top ten hold around 3.3%. The sequencing input was blood T cells: a sorted CD56 or NKG2C T cell subset, CD4+ or CD8+ T cells, or bulk PBMC T cells (not recorded which). These receptors were obtained from a man aged 18 to 35 in good health. Both conserved end residues are part of each CDR3.

j_gene: TRBJ2-7
v_gene: TRBV9
CDR3aa: CASSPLTGTAYEQYF

j_gene: TRBJ2-4
v_gene: TRBV3-1
CDR3aa: CASSQDRADPKNIQYF

j_gene: TRBJ1-5
v_gene: TRBV7-2
CDR3aa: CASSLSGLAQPQHF

j_gene: TRBJ2-5
v_gene: TRBV7-9
CDR3aa: CASSLEEGPETQYF

j_gene: TRBJ2-1
v_gene: TRBV10-3
CDR3aa: CAISESRKGSDEQFF

j_gene: TRBJ1-1
v_gene: TRBV5-1
CDR3aa: CASSPREGLSTEAFF

j_gene: TRBJ1-5
v_gene: TRBV6-1
CDR3aa: CASVLRATNQPQHF

j_gene: TRBJ2-3
v_gene: TRBV12-3/TRBV12-4
CDR3aa: CASSLAGTTLGADTQYF

j_gene: TRBJ2-1
v_gene: TRBV14
CDR3aa: CASSRGTGVWEQFF

j_gene: TRBJ2-1
v_gene: TRBV29-1
CDR3aa: CSVKALYNEQFF

j_gene: TRBJ2-1
v_gene: TRBV7-2
CDR3aa: CASSFRAGGVNEQFF

j_gene: TRBJ2-2
v_gene: TRBV12-3/TRBV12-4
CDR3aa: CASGFSGSRELFF

j_gene: TRBJ2-3
v_gene: TRBV27
CDR3aa: CASSLARSSTDTQYF

j_gene: TRBJ1-3
v_gene: TRBV7-6
CDR3aa: CASSLKRQGSSGNTIYF

j_gene: TRBJ1-6
v_gene: TRBV12-3/TRBV12-4
CDR3aa: CASSLGLGDRSPLHF

j_gene: TRBJ2-3
v_gene: TRBV29-1
CDR3aa: CSVVGIGGPDTQYF

j_gene: TRBJ2-3
v_gene: TRBV11-2
CDR3aa: CASSFRPTSGRSTDTQYF

j_gene: TRBJ1-1
v_gene: TRBV9
CDR3aa: CASSAIYTGTENTEAFF

j_gene: TRBJ2-1
v_gene: TRBV7-8
CDR3aa: CASRTRGSYNEQFF

j_gene: TRBJ2-7
v_gene: TRBV29-1
CDR3aa: CSVEEGGSYEQYF

j_gene: TRBJ2-7
v_gene: TRBV7-2
CDR3aa: CASSFFPGDTYEQYF

j_gene: TRBJ1-2
v_gene: TRBV4-2
CDR3aa: CASSQDKGVYGYTF

j_gene: TRBJ2-1
v_gene: TRBV3-1
CDR3aa: CASSQETSGPYNEQFF

j_gene: TRBJ2-7
v_gene: TRBV19
CDR3aa: CASSSRSGSTYEQYF

j_gene: TRBJ1-1
v_gene: TRBV7-8
CDR3aa: CASSPASAMNTEAFF

j_gene: TRBJ2-1
v_gene: TRBV15
CDR3aa: CATSSLGSPSYNEQFF

j_gene: TRBJ1-1
v_gene: TRBV7-6
CDR3aa: CASSLETGGPEAFF

j_gene: TRBJ1-5
v_gene: TRBV6-5
CDR3aa: CASSTGGLNQPQHF

j_gene: TRBJ2-1
v_gene: TRBV6-5
CDR3aa: CASSSRWGEQFF

j_gene: TRBJ2-3
v_gene: TRBV15
CDR3aa: CATSRDGPTPSTDTQYF

j_gene: TRBJ2-3
v_gene: TRBV18
CDR3aa: CASSPPVGQRGTDTQYF

j_gene: TRBJ2-1
v_gene: TRBV12-3/TRBV12-4
CDR3aa: CASSSGPPGQAYNEQFF

j_gene: TRBJ2-7
v_gene: TRBV5-6
CDR3aa: CASSGSSGINYEQYF

j_gene: TRBJ2-2
v_gene: TRBV5-1
CDR3aa: CASSWDTGELFF

j_gene: TRBJ2-2
v_gene: TRBV20-1
CDR3aa: CSARDFGRAGGGPGELFF

j_gene: TRBJ1-2
v_gene: TRBV18
CDR3aa: CASSPGLNNYGYTF

j_gene: TRBJ1-2
v_gene: TRBV10-3
CDR3aa: CAATGDANYGYTF